Below, 23 T cell receptor beta chains from the same sample are listed, as sequenced in a study of cytomegalovirus exposure and HLA in healthy donors. This PCR relied on a set of 60 Vbeta primers and 13 Jbeta primers. Assay: immunoSEQ multiplex PCR; the TCRdb copy retains only in-frame clones and omits some. Among about 170,000 clones listed, around 80% were seen once. Material: PBMCs. The receptor set was obtained from a boy between 2 and 10 years old in good health and CMV-seronegative.

V and J are TRBV10-3 and TRBJ2-7, with a tentative D call TRBD1 (6 bases). The CDR3 contains 15 residues. Germline loops: CDR1 ENHRY, CDR2 SYGVKD. The germline V and J ends were trimmed by 0 bases and 5 bases, with 14 bases remaining between them. The CDR3 DNA reads as TGTGCCATCAGTGAGTCGGGGGCTTCGGTGAACGAGCAGTACTTC. Amino acids: CAISESGASVNEQYF.

In this sample, this clone turned up a few times. V and J are TRBV4-2 and TRBJ2-6, with unresolved D. Germline CDR1 reads LGHNA; CDR2 reads YNFKEQ. CDR3 length equals 18 residues. The V gene lost 2 bases and the J gene lost 2 bases, with 16 bases spanning the gap. CDR3 sequence (DNA): TGTGCCAGCAGCCAAAGGTTCAATCTAGTAACTGGGGCCAACGTCCTGACTTTC. Protein sequence: CASSQRFNLVTGANVLTF.

The chain combines TRBV28 with TRBJ1-5; no definite D call. Germline lookup yields CDR1 MDHEN and CDR2 SYDVKM. Trimming removed 6 bases at V and 1 base at J, with 10 bases between. CDR3 length equals 14 residues. CDR3 coding DNA: TGTGCCAGCAGCCGGGGAGGGAGCAATCAGCCCCAGCATTTT. Protein sequence: CASSRGGSNQPQHF.

J is TRBJ1-2 and V is TRBV6-1; D gene ambiguous. V was pared by 7 bases and J by 2 bases, with 11 bases between. The CDR3 totals 13 residues. Germline V gene lookup returns CDR1 MNHNS and CDR2 SASEGT. In DNA form, the CDR3 reads TGTGCCAGCATAGAATCCGGGAACTATGGCTACACCTTC. Translated: CASIESGNYGYTF.

The CDR3 nucleotides read TGTGCCAGCAGCTCTATGGGGACAGGGGTTTCTGGCTACACCTTC. Translated: CASSSMGTGVSGYTF. The chain has TRBV5-4 and TRBJ1-2; the match to TRBD1 covers 10 bases. Germline V gene sequence: CDR1 SGHNT, CDR2 YYREEE (reference sequence). The CDR3 is made up of 15 amino acids. J was trimmed by 7 bases and V by 3 bases; bases with no gene match: 9.

The chain couples TRBV10-3 to TRBJ2-5; 9 bases match TRBD2. CDR3 length: 15 residues. V trimming: 3 bases; J trimming: 5 bases; junction bases outside the gene matches: 7. Germline V CDR1 and CDR2: ENHRY, SYGVKD. CDR3: CAISDLAGGEETQYF. Written as DNA, the CDR3 is TGTGCCATCAGTGACTTGGCGGGAGGGGAGGAGACCCAGTACTTC.

This clone was observed once. V usage is TRBV6-1 and J usage is TRBJ1-6; D might be TRBD1 (5 bases). This CDR3 is 14 amino acids long. Trimming took off 0 bases at V and 10 bases at J, with 10 bases between the two ends. Germline CDR1 is MNHNS and CDR2 is SASEGT. The CDR3 nucleotides read TGTGCCAGCAGTGAAGCCAGGGTAGAGTCACCCCTCCACTTT. It codes for CASSEARVESPLHF.

This clone was seen more than once but under ten times. The chain joins TRBV5-1 to TRBJ1-1; no definite D call. The CDR3 totals 13 residues. Germline CDR1 reads SGHRS; CDR2 reads YFSETQ. Trimming took off 1 base at V and 1 base at J, with 5 bases between the two ends. The CDR3 protein is CASSLRGNTEAFF. The CDR3 nucleotides read TGCGCCAGCAGCTTGCGGGGGAACACTGAAGCTTTCTTT.

J is TRBJ1-3 and V is TRBV18; 8 positions agree with TRBD1. Germline lookup yields CDR1 KGHSH and CDR2 LQKENI. Germline trimming cut 3 bases from V and 1 base from J; bases unmatched to any gene: 8. The CDR3 spans 17 residues. CDR3 loop: CASSPKTGESSGNTIYF. The DNA for the CDR3 is TGTGCCAGCTCACCCAAGACAGGGGAATCTTCTGGAAACACCATATATTTT.

Regarding this clone: The sample carries other DNA sequences with the same CDR3. The chain uses TRBV27 and TRBJ2-3; no firm D call. Per the germline V gene, CDR1 is MNHEY and CDR2 is SMNVEV (reference sequence). The CDR3 extends over 13 amino acids. Trimming pared 3 bases from V and 2 bases from J, leaving 6 bases between. CDR3 sequence reads: CASSLSSTDTQYF. CDR3 coding DNA: TGTGCCAGCAGTTTGAGTTCCACAGATACGCAGTATTTT.

The J gene is TRBJ2-7, the V gene TRBV7-8; D is unclear. The germline V gene has CDR1 SGHVS and CDR2 FQNEAQ. V shed 3 bases and J shed 0 bases, with 3 bases lying between them. This CDR3 spans 12 amino acids. In nucleotides, the CDR3 is TGTGCCAGCAGCTTTAACTCCTACGAGCAGTACTTC. This sequence encodes CASSFNSYEQYF.

The chain has TRBV19 and TRBJ2-7, with 9 positions matching TRBD1. This CDR3 contains 14 residues. Germline loops: CDR1 LNHDA, CDR2 SQIVND (reference sequence). V dropped 9 bases and J dropped 1; count of bases not matched to a gene: 7. The CDR3 is CASSRGQGSYEQYF. The CDR3 region has the DNA TGTGCCAGCTCGCGGGGACAGGGATCCTACGAGCAGTACTTC.

The J gene is TRBJ2-1, the V gene TRBV7-2; perhaps TRBD2 as D (7 bases). Germline V gene data show CDR1 as SGHTA and CDR2 as FQGNSA. The length of the CDR3 is 15 residues. V was clipped by 5 bases and J by 6 bases, with 17 bases between them. The CDR3 DNA follows: TGTGCCAGCAGCCCAAGGGGGAGGGCTCTCAATGAGCAGTTCTTC. Translation gives CASSPRGRALNEQFF.

The J gene is TRBJ2-2, the V gene TRBV25-1; possible D gene TRBD2, 5 bases. V was pared by 1 base and J by 5 bases, with 17 bases between. The germline CDR1 and CDR2 sequences are MGHDK and SYGVNS. This CDR3 is built from 17 residues. The chain's CDR3 is CASSESIPGVWTGELFF. The CDR3 DNA reads as TGTGCCAGCAGTGAATCAATTCCCGGGGTCTGGACCGGGGAGCTGTTTTTT.

Comments on this clone: This CDR3 is also generated by other DNA sequences in the sample. The V gene is TRBV27, the J gene TRBJ2-7, with 12 bases matching TRBD2. The V gene's germline CDR1 is MNHEY and CDR2 SMNVEV (reference sequence). The CDR3 spans 13 residues. Trimming cost V 6 bases and J 4 bases; bases outside gene matches: 1. The chain's CDR3 is CASSLAGGYEQYF. DNA of the CDR3: TGTGCCAGCAGCCTAGCGGGAGGGTACGAGCAGTACTTC.

This clone was counted only a few times. The chain carries TRBV25-1 and TRBJ1-2; D gene uncertain. Trimming removed 3 bases at V and 4 bases at J, with 9 bases between. CDR3 length equals 13 residues. Germline lookup yields CDR1 MGHDK and CDR2 SYGVNS. The CDR3 bases are TGTGCCAGCAGTGACGAGCGATTCTATGGCTACACCTTC. Protein sequence: CASSDERFYGYTF.

The chain carries TRBV19 and TRBJ1-5; D ambiguous. Germline CDR1 LNHDA, CDR2 SQIVND (reference sequence). The ends were cut back, 5 bases at V and 1 base at J, with 15 bases in the middle. The CDR3 runs to 16 residues. The CDR3 nucleotides are TGTGCCAGTAGTGAGACCCTCACCGGGAGCAATCAGCCCCAGCATTTT. Its translation is CASSETLTGSNQPQHF.

V gene TRBV6-5 combines with J gene TRBJ1-6, with a tentative D call TRBD1 (6 bases). CDR1 MNHEY and CDR2 SVGAGI come from the germline V gene. The CDR3 runs to 15 residues. V lost 7 bases to trimming and J lost 6 bases, with 16 bases between them. CDR3: CASKSRGPLNSPLHF. In DNA form, the CDR3 reads TGTGCCAGCAAATCCAGGGGCCCTCTTAATTCACCCCTCCACTTT.

The V call is TRBV11-2, the J call TRBJ1-1; D unclear. The germline V gene encodes CDR1 SGHAT and CDR2 FQNNGV. CDR3 length: 15 residues. The V end was cut by 2 bases, the J end by 0 bases, with 10 bases between. CDR3 region: CASSLFSFMNTEAFF. Written as DNA, the CDR3 is TGTGCCAGCAGCTTATTTTCATTCATGAACACTGAAGCTTTCTTT.

The chain carries TRBV7-9 and TRBJ1-1; TRBD1 matches at 10 bases. V shed 5 bases, J shed 5 bases, and the junction held 8 bases outside the gene matches. The CDR3 covers 15 residues. Looked up from germline, CDR1 is SEHNR and CDR2 is FQNEAQ (reference sequence). CDR3 nucleotide sequence: TGTGCCAGCAGCCTTTGGACAGGGGGAATGACTGAAGCTTTCTTT. Its translation is CASSLWTGGMTEAFF.

The V gene is TRBV30, the J gene TRBJ1-4; D is possibly TRBD1 (5 bases). Germline CDR1 and CDR2: GTSNPN and SVGIG (reference sequence). Trimming took 3 bases from V and 8 from J, leaving 10 bases between them. The CDR3 length is 12 residues. This chain's CDR3 is CAWSQGEEKLFF. CDR3 nucleotides: TGTGCCTGGAGCCAGGGTGAGGAAAAACTGTTTTTT.

The genes are TRBV7-2 and TRBJ2-1; TRBD2 agrees at 14 bases. The CDR3 spans 17 residues. Germline CDR1 is SGHTA and CDR2 is FQGNSA. J was trimmed by 8 bases and V by 4 bases; bases with no gene match: 10. The CDR3 loop is CASSSPGLAGDRDEQFF. In DNA form, the CDR3 reads TGTGCCAGCAGCTCACCGGGACTAGCGGGAGATAGGGATGAGCAGTTCTTC.

The chain links TRBV30 to TRBJ2-7, with D hard to call. Germline lookup yields CDR1 GTSNPN and CDR2 SVGIG (reference sequence). The CDR3 length is 11 residues. The V gene lost 3 bases and the J gene lost 5 bases, with 8 bases spanning the gap. The CDR3 loop is CAWREFDEQYF. The CDR3 DNA follows: TGTGCCTGGAGGGAGTTCGACGAGCAGTACTTC. The whole variable domain, remainder taken from reference TRBV30 and TRBJ2-7, is SQTIHQWPATLVQPVGSPLSLECTVEGTSNPNLYWYRQAAGRGLQLLFYSVGIGQISSEVPQNLSASRPQDRQFILSSKKLLLSDSGFYLCAWREFDEQYFGPGTRLTVT.